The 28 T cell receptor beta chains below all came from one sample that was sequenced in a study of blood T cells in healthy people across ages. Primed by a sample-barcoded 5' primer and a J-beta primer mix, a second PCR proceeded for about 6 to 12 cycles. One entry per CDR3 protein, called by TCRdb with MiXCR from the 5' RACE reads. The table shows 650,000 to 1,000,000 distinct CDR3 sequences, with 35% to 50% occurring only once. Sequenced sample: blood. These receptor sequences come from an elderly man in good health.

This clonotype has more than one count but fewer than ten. The CDR3 nucleotides are TGTGCCAGCAGCTTTGGCGGGAGTGGAGTAGATACGCAGTATTTT. Its translation: CASSFGGSGVDTQYF. V and J are TRBV11-2 and TRBJ2-3; 7 bases match TRBD2. The length of the CDR3 is 15 residues. Per germline, CDR1 SGHAT and CDR2 FQNNGV. Trimming removed 3 bases from V and 5 bases from J; junction bases left unmatched: 8.

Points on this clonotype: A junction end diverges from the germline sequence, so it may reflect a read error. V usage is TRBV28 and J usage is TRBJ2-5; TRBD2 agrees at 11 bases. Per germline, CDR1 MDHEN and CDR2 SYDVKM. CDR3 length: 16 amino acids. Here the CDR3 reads CAGSPMTSGIQETQYF. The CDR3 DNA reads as TGTGCCGGCAGTCCTATGACTAGCGGGATTCAAGAGACCCAGTACTTC. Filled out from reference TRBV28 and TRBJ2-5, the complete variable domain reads DVKVTQSSRYLVKRTGEKVFLECVQDMDHENMFWYRQDPGLGLRLIYFSYDVKMKEKGDIPEGYSVSREKKERFSLILESASTNQTSMYLCAGSPMTSGIQETQYFGPGTRLLVL.

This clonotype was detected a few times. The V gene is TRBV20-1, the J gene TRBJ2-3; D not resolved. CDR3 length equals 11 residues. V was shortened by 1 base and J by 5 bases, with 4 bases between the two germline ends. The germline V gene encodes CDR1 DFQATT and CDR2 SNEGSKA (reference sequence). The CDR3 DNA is TGCAGTGCTAGAGCGGGAGATACGCAGTATTTT. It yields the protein CSARAGDTQYF.

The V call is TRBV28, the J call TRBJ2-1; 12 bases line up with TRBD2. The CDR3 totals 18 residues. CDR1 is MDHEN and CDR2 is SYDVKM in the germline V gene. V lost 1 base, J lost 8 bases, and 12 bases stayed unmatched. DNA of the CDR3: TGTGCCAGCAGTTTATCCCTTTCTCTAGCGGGGGGGTGGGATGAGCAGTTCTTC. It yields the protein CASSLSLSLAGGWDEQFF.

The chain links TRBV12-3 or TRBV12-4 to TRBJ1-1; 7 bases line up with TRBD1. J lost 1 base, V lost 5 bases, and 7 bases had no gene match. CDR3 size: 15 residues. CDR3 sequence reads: CASSPQGGRNTEAFF. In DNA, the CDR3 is TGTGCCAGCAGTCCTCAGGGGGGTCGGAACACTGAAGCTTTCTTT.

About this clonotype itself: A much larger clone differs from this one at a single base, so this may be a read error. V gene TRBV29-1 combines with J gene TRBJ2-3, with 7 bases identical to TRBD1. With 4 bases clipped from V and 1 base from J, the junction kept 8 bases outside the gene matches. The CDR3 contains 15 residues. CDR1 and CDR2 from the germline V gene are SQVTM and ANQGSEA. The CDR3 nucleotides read TGCAGCGTTGGGGACACCCAGGGGGGCACAGATACGCAGTATTTT. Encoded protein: CSVGDTQGGTDTQYF.

The CDR3 is CSAIPGQGITDTQYF. The CDR3, as DNA: TGCAGTGCTATTCCGGGACAGGGGATCACAGATACGCAGTATTTT. The V call is TRBV20-1, the J call TRBJ2-3, with TRBD1 matching over 10 bases. The CDR3 extends over 15 amino acids. With 4 bases clipped from V and 2 bases from J, the junction kept 6 bases outside the gene matches. Germline V CDR1 and CDR2: DFQATT, SNEGSKA (reference sequence).

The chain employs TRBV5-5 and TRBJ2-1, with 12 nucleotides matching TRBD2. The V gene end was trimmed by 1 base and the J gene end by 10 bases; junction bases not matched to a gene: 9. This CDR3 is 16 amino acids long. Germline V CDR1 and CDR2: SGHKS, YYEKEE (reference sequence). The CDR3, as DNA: TGTGCCAGCAGCTTGAGCGCTAGCGGGAGGGTGATCGAGCAGTTCTTC. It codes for CASSLSASGRVIEQFF. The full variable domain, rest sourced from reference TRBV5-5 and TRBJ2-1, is DAGVTQSPTHLIKTRGQQVTLRCSPISGHKSVSWYQQVLGQGPQFIFQYYEKEERGRGNFPDRFSARQFPNYSSELNVNALLLGDSALYLCASSLSASGRVIEQFFGPGTRLTVL.

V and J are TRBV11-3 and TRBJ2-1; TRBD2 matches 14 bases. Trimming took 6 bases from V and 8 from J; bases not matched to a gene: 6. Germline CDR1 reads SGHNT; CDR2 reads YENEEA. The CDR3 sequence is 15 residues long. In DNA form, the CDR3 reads TGTGCCAGCAGTCGGGGACTAGCGGGAGATTATGAGCAGTTCTTC. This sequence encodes CASSRGLAGDYEQFF.

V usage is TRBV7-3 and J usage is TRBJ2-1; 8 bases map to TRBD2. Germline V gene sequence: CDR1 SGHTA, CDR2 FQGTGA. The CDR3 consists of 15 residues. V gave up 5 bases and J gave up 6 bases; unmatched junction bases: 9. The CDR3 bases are TGTGCCAGCAGCCCGGGGGGGGGGAAGCCCAATGAGCAGTTCTTC. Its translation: CASSPGGGKPNEQFF.

CDR3 in amino acids: CASSDGQGHQPQHF. CDR3 DNA sequence: TGTGCCAGCAGCGATGGACAGGGTCATCAGCCCCAGCATTTT. V usage is TRBV7-2 and J usage is TRBJ1-5, with 8 bases lining up with TRBD1. Germline V gene sequence: CDR1 SGHTA, CDR2 FQGNSA. Trimming took 5 bases from V and 5 from J; bases not matched to a gene: 5. This CDR3 contains 14 residues. The full variable domain, completed using reference TRBV7-2 and TRBJ1-5, is GAGVSQSPSNKVTEKGKDVELRCDPISGHTALYWYRQSLGQGLEFLIYFQGNSAPDKSGLPSDRFSAERTGGSVSTLTIQRTQQEDSAVYLCASSDGQGHQPQHFGDGTRLSIL.

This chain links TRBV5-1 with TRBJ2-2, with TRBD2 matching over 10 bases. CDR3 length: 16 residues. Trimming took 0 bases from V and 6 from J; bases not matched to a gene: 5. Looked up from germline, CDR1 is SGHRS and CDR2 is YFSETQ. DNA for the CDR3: TGCGCCAGCAGCTTGGCCGTTAGCGGGAGGTCCGGGGAGCTGTTTTTT. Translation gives CASSLAVSGRSGELFF.

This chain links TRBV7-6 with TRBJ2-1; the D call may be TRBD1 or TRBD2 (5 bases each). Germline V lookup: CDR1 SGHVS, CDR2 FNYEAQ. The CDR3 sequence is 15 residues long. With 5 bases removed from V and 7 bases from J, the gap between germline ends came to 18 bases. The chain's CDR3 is CASSRGRGEINEQFF. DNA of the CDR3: TGTGCCAGCAGCCGAGGGAGAGGGGAGATTAATGAGCAGTTCTTC.

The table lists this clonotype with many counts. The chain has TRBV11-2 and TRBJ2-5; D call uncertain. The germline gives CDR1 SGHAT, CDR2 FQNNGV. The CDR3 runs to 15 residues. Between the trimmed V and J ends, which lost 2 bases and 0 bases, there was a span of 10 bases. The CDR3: CASSLNPLNQETQYF. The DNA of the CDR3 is TGTGCCAGCAGCTTAAACCCCCTGAACCAAGAGACCCAGTACTTC. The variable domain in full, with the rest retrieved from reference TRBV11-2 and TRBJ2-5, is EAGVAQSPRYKIIEKRQSVAFWCNPISGHATLYWYQQILGQGPKLLIQFQNNGVVDDSQLPKDRFSAERLKGVDSTLKIQPAKLEDSAVYLCASSLNPLNQETQYFGPGTRLLVL.

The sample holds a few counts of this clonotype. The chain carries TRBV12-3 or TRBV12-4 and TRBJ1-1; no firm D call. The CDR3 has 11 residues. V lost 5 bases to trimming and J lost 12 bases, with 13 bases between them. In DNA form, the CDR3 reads TGTGCCAGCAGTGCGTTGGGGAGGACTTTCTTT. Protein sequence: CASSALGRTFF.

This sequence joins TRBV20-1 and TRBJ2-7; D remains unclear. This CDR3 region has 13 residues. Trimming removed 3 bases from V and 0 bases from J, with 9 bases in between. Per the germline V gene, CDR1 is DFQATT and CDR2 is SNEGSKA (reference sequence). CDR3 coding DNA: TGCAGTGCTAGGGGGTTTTTCTCCTACGAGCAGTACTTC. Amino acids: CSARGFFSYEQYF.

This CDR3 reads CAIRDSSNQPQHF. CDR3 DNA: TGTGCCATCAGGGACAGTAGCAATCAGCCCCAGCATTTT. The chain employs TRBV10-3 and TRBJ1-5, with D maybe TRBD1 (6 bases). The germline V and J ends were trimmed by 6 bases and 0 bases, with 6 bases remaining between them. The CDR3 length is 13 residues. The V gene's germline CDR1 is ENHRY and CDR2 SYGVKD.

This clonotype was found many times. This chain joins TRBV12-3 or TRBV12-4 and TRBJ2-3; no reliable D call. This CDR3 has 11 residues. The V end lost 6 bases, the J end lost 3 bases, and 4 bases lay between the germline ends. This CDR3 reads CASSNTDTQYF. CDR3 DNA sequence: TGTGCCAGCAGCAATACAGATACGCAGTATTTT.

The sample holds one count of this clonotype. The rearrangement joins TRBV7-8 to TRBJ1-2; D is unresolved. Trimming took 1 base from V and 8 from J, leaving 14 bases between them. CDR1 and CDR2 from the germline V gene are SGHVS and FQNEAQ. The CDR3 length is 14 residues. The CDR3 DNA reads TGTGCCAGCAGCTTAGAGGAGGTTGGGTCGGGCTACACCTTC. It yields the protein CASSLEEVGSGYTF. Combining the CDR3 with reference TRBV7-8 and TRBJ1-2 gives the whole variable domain GAGVSQSPRYKVAKRGQDVALRCDPISGHVSLFWYQQALGQGPEFLTYFQNEAQLDKSGLPSDRFFAERPEGSVSTLKIQRTQQEDSAVYLCASSLEEVGSGYTFGSGTRLTVV.

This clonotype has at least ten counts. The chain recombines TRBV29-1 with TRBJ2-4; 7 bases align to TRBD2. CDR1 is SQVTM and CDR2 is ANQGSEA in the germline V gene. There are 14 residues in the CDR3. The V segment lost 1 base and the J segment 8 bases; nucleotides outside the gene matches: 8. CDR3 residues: CSVEVAGVSDIQYF. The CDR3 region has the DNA TGCAGCGTTGAAGTGGCGGGAGTCTCGGACATTCAGTACTTC.

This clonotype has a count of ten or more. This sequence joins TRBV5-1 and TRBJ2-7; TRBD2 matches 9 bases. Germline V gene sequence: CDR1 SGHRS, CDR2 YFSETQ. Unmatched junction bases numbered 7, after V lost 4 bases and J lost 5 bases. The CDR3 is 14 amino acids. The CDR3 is CASSRLAGDHEQYF. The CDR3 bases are TGCGCCAGCAGCAGATTAGCGGGGGATCACGAGCAGTACTTC.

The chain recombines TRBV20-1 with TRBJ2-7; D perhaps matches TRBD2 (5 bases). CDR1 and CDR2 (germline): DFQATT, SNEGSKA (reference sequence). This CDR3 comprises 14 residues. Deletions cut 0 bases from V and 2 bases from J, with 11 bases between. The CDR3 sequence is CSARDLGSTYEQYF. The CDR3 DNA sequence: TGCAGTGCTAGAGATCTAGGGAGTACCTACGAGCAGTACTTC.

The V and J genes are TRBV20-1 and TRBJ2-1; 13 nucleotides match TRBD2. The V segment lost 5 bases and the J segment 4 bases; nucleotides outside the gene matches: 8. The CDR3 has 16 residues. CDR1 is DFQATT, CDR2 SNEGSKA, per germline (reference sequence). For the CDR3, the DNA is TGCAGTGCTTACCGACTAGCGGGAGGAACTTACAATGAGCAGTTCTTC. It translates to CSAYRLAGGTYNEQFF.

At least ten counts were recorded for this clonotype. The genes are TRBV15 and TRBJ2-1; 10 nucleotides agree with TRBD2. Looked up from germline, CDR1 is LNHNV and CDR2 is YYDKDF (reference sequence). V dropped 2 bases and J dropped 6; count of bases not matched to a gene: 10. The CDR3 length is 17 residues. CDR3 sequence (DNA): TGTGCCACCAGCAGATCCCAGCGGGAGGGCGAGGGCAATGAGCAGTTCTTC. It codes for CATSRSQREGEGNEQFF. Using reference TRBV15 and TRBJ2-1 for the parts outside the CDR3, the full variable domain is DAMVIQNPRYQVTQFGKPVTLSCSQTLNHNVMYWYQQKSSQAPKLLFHYYDKDFNNEADTPDNFQSRRPNTSFCFLDIRSPGLGDTAMYLCATSRSQREGEGNEQFFGPGTRLTVL.

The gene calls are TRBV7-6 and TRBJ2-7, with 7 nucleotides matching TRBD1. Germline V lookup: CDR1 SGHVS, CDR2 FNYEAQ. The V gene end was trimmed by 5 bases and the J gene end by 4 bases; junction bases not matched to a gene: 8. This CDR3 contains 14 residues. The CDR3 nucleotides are TGTGCCAGCAGCCGATCCGGGACAGATTACGAGCAGTACTTC. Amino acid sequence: CASSRSGTDYEQYF.

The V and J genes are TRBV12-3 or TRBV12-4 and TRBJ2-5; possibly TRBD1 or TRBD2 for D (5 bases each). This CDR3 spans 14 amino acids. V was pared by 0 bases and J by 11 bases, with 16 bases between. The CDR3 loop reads CASSLAAWGNEQYF. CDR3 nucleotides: TGTGCCAGCAGTTTAGCAGCGTGGGGGAATGAGCAGTACTTC.

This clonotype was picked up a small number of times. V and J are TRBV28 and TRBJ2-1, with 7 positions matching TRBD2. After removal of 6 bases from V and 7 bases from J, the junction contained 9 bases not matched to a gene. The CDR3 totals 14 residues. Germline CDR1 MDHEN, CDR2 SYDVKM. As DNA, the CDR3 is TGTGCCAGCAGCGGGGGACTACGCTCTAATGAGCAGTTCTTC. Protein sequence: CASSGGLRSNEQFF. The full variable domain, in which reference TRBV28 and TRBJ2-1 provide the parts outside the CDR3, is DVKVTQSSRYLVKRTGEKVFLECVQDMDHENMFWYRQDPGLGLRLIYFSYDVKMKEKGDIPEGYSVSREKKERFSLILESASTNQTSMYLCASSGGLRSNEQFFGPGTRLTVL.

The CDR3 coding sequence is TGTGCCAGCAGCTCCAGACAGGGAGTAACAGATACGCAGTATTTT. The encoded protein is CASSSRQGVTDTQYF. V usage is TRBV6-1 and J usage is TRBJ2-3; 7 bases map to TRBD1. Per the germline V gene, CDR1 is MNHNS and CDR2 is SASEGT. The CDR3 totals 15 residues. Germline trimming cut 6 bases from V and 3 bases from J; bases unmatched to any gene: 9.